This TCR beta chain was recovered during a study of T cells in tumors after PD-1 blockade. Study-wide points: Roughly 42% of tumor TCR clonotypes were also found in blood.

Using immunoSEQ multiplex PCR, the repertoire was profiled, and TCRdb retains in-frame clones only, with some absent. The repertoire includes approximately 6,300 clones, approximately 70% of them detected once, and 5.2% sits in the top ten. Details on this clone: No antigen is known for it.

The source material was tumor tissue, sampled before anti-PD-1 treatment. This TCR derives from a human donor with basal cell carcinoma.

The CDR3 DNA sequence: TGCGCCAGCAGCTGGGGACTTGACAGCTATGGCTACACCTTC. Translation gives CASSWGLDSYGYTF. V and J are TRBV5-1 and TRBJ1-2, with D possibly matching TRBD1 (5 bases). V lost 3 bases and J 4 bases, leaving 13 bases between the germline ends. Germline CDR1 SGHRS, CDR2 YFSETQ. CDR3 length: 14 amino acids.